This entry concerns a single TCR beta chain. Its antigen is still unknown. The treatment: some 20 received Ad26.COV2.S at low or high dose, single or two shots; 5 received placebo; per-sample allocation not given. Vaccine and placebo recipients were sampled on day 63 after the first injection. This CDR3 region has 15 residues. Germline CDR1 and CDR2: LGHDT and YNNKEL (reference sequence). The V segment lost 4 bases and the J segment 3 bases; nucleotides outside the gene matches: 8. TCRdb's copy holds only in-frame clones and misses some; the assay was immunoSEQ multiplex PCR. The sample consists of about 280,000 clones, 70% to 90% of them appearing once. This specimen comes from a study of Ad26.COV2.S vaccination and SARS-CoV-2 variants. The study's findings and limits: It is possible that the TCR breadth and depth analyses underestimated the total T cell responses. Breadth of non-spike TCRs did not differ between vaccinees and placebo recipients.

The clonotype comes from a person between 18 and 59 years old who received the Ad26.COV2.S COVID-19 vaccine or a placebo. The sequences come from peripheral blood, collected in a trial of Ad26.COV2.S vaccine versus placebo. The chain couples TRBV3-1 (or the pseudogene TRBV3-2) to TRBJ2-7, with TRBD1 identical over 8 bases. As DNA, the CDR3 is TGTGCCAGCAGCCTAGTCGGGACAGGTGACTACGAGCAGTACTTC. This codes for CASSLVGTGDYEQYF.